These 24 T cell receptor beta chains share one sample of origin, sequenced in a study of T cell changes during pregnancy in multiple sclerosis. Profiled with immunoSEQ multiplex PCR; TCRdb holds only in-frame clones, not every one. The repertoire holds around 100,000 clones, with 80% to 95% as singletons. The sequencing used peripheral blood, collected in the third trimester of pregnancy. These receptors all stem from a female donor with multiple sclerosis, enrolled in a pregnancy study.

The genes are TRBV2 and TRBJ2-5; 10 bases fit TRBD2. The CDR3 consists of 17 residues. CDR1 and CDR2 from the germline V gene are SNHLY and FYNNEI. The V gene end was trimmed by 2 bases and the J gene end by 4 bases; junction bases not matched to a gene: 10. For the CDR3, the DNA is TGTGCCAGCAGTGAATGGAGGGTAGCGGGAGGCGGAGAGACCCAGTACTTC. This encodes CASSEWRVAGGGETQYF.

J is TRBJ2-1 and V is TRBV5-1, with 9 bases aligning to TRBD2. Germline values: CDR1 SGHRS, CDR2 YFSETQ. J gave up 2 bases and V 1 base, and 1 base lay outside the gene matches. The CDR3 loop spans 15 amino acids. Here the CDR3 reads CASSLQREAYNEQFF. For the CDR3, the DNA is TGCGCCAGCAGCTTGCAGCGGGAGGCCTACAATGAGCAGTTCTTC.

The chain couples TRBV14 to TRBJ2-1; the match to TRBD2 covers 14 bases. CDR3 length equals 17 residues. Germline CDR1 SGHDN, CDR2 FVKESK. V was pared by 3 bases and J by 9 bases, with 10 bases of the junction left unmatched. The CDR3 spells CASSHGTSGGPRGEQFF. The CDR3 nucleotides read TGTGCCAGCAGCCATGGGACTAGCGGGGGCCCCCGAGGTGAGCAGTTCTTC.

V and J are TRBV10-3 and TRBJ2-3; weak D call: TRBD1 (5 bases). The CDR3 length is 17 residues. Trimming took off 3 bases at V and 2 bases at J, with 18 bases between the two ends. Looked up from germline, CDR1 is ENHRY and CDR2 is SYGVKD. This CDR3 reads CAISDRGFGQDTDTQYF. DNA of the CDR3: TGTGCCATCAGTGACCGAGGTTTCGGACAAGACACAGATACGCAGTATTTT.

This chain connects TRBV11-2 to TRBJ2-7; 8 nucleotides align to TRBD2. This CDR3 region has 18 residues. The J segment lost 3 bases and the V segment lost 2 bases, leaving 15 bases of the junction unmatched. The germline V gene has CDR1 SGHAT and CDR2 FQNNGV. The CDR3 nucleotides are TGTGCCAGCAGCTTATTAGGCGGGAGGACAGCCCGACGCTACGAGCAGTACTTC. Its protein product is CASSLLGGRTARRYEQYF.

Regarding this clone: One end of the junction does not line up with germline, which may come from a read error. The V gene is TRBV7-2, the J gene TRBJ2-7; 7 bases fit TRBD1. This CDR3 is 12 amino acids long. CDR1 and CDR2 from the germline V gene are SGHTA and FQGNSA. The CDR3 DNA is TGTGCCAGCAGCGTCGACAGGGCCGAATTACTTTTC. It translates to CASSVDRAELLF.

The rearrangement uses TRBV5-1 and TRBJ1-1; D might be TRBD1 (6 bases). There are 17 residues in the CDR3. CDR1 SGHRS and CDR2 YFSETQ come from the germline V gene. Trimming cost V 2 bases and J 0 bases, with 17 bases left between them. The CDR3: CASSFRTASPLNTEAFF. The DNA of the CDR3 is TGCGCCAGCAGCTTCCGGACAGCCTCACCCTTGAACACTGAAGCTTTCTTT.

The V gene is TRBV7-9, the J gene TRBJ2-3, with 9 bases that match TRBD2. Germline V gene data show CDR1 as SEHNR and CDR2 as FQNEAQ (reference sequence). This CDR3 has 14 amino acids. Trimming took 7 bases from V and 1 from J; bases not matched to a gene: 3. For the CDR3, the DNA is TGTGCCAGCAAGCGGGGGGAAGGCACAGATACGCAGTATTTT. Translated: CASKRGEGTDTQYF.

This clone came up once. The CDR3 region has the DNA TGTGCCAGCAGCTTAACTAGCCCCAATGAGCAGTTCTTC. Translated, it gives CASSLTSPNEQFF. This chain joins TRBV7-9 and TRBJ2-1, with D perhaps TRBD2 (6 bases). The germline V gene has CDR1 SEHNR and CDR2 FQNEAQ (reference sequence). Deletions cut 2 bases from V and 6 bases from J, with 8 bases between. This CDR3 is 13 amino acids long.

CDR3 in DNA: TGTGCCAGCAGCTTGGGAGCGGGGGGGCGTTACAATGAGCAGTTCTTC. It yields the protein CASSLGAGGRYNEQFF. The chain couples TRBV5-4 to TRBJ2-1; 10 bases agree with TRBD2. V lost 0 bases and J lost 4; bases outside the gene matches: 4. The germline V gene has CDR1 SGHNT and CDR2 YYREEE (reference sequence). The CDR3 covers 16 residues.

The V gene is TRBV5-1, the J gene TRBJ2-3; 8 bases match TRBD2. The CDR3 totals 15 residues. Germline assignment: CDR1 SGHRS and CDR2 YFSETQ. Germline trimming cut 2 bases from V and 3 bases from J; bases unmatched to any gene: 5. The CDR3 DNA reads TGCGCCAGCAGCTTCGGGAGGGCAACTACAGATACGCAGTATTTT. It codes for CASSFGRATTDTQYF.

To note about this clone: The junction differs from germline at one of its ends, possibly a read error. V is TRBV28 and J is TRBJ2-1, with D uncertain. Germline CDR1 MDHEN, CDR2 SYDVKM. CDR3 length: 12 amino acids. CDR3 sequence reads: CASSLTTYEQFF. CDR3 DNA: TGCGCCAGCAGTTTAACTACCTATGAGCAGTTCTTC.

V usage is TRBV19 and J usage is TRBJ1-5, with 10 nucleotides matching TRBD1. The V and J ends lost 6 bases and 6 bases, in that order; junction bases with no gene match: 14. Germline CDR1 is LNHDA and CDR2 is SQIVND (reference sequence). The CDR3 runs 17 residues. The CDR3 is CASRRYGTGDDSQPQHF. In DNA form, the CDR3 reads TGTGCCAGTAGGCGCTACGGGACAGGGGACGACAGTCAGCCCCAGCATTTT. Combining the CDR3 with reference TRBV19 and TRBJ1-5 gives the whole variable domain DGGITQSPKYLFRKEGQNVTLSCEQNLNHDAMYWYRQDPGQGLRLIYYSQIVNDFQKGDIAEGYSVSREKKESFPLTVTSAQKNPTAFYLCASRRYGTGDDSQPQHFGDGTRLSIL.

The rearrangement links TRBV27 to TRBJ2-3; 8 bases fit TRBD2. Germline-derived CDR1 and CDR2 are MNHEY and SMNVEV (reference sequence). The CDR3 spans 13 residues. The ends lost 2 bases at V and 7 bases at J; junction bases unmatched: 2. The CDR3 protein is CASSLSGGHTQYF. DNA of the CDR3: TGTGCCAGCAGTTTAAGCGGGGGACATACGCAGTATTTT.

V gene TRBV18 combines with J gene TRBJ2-4; 8 bases are a match to TRBD2. CDR3 length: 13 amino acids. Germline V CDR1 and CDR2: KGHSH, LQKENI. The V gene end was trimmed by 6 bases and the J gene end by 6 bases; junction bases not matched to a gene: 4. CDR3 DNA sequence: TGTGCCAGCTCGCCGGGGGGGTTAAACATTCAGTACTTC. Amino acid sequence: CASSPGGLNIQYF. The full variable domain, with the rest looked up from reference TRBV18 and TRBJ2-4, is NAGVMQNPRHLVRRRGQEARLRCSPMKGHSHVYWYRQLPEEGLKFMVYLQKENIIDESGMPKERFSAEFPKEGPSILRIQQVVRGDSAAYFCASSPGGLNIQYFGAGTRLSVL.

This chain uses TRBV4-2 with TRBJ1-2; D call uncertain. The germline gives CDR1 LGHNA, CDR2 YNFKEQ. Trimming removed 0 bases at V and 4 bases at J, with 12 bases between. This CDR3 is 15 amino acids long. The CDR3 reads CASSQEASVIYGYTF. The CDR3 DNA reads as TGTGCCAGCAGCCAAGAGGCCAGCGTAATCTATGGCTACACCTTC.

This clone has only one observation. The chain joins TRBV6-1 to TRBJ1-1; D may be TRBD1 (6 bases). CDR1 MNHNS and CDR2 SASEGT come from the germline V gene. Trimming removed 8 bases from V and 4 bases from J, with 17 bases in between. CDR3 size: 14 residues. The CDR3 loop reads CASGGLGHTTEAFF. DNA for the CDR3: TGTGCCAGCGGGGGTTTGGGACACACCACTGAAGCTTTCTTT.

The chain uses TRBV6-5 and TRBJ1-2, with 7 bases matching TRBD1. The V and J ends lost 4 bases and 5 bases, in that order; junction bases with no gene match: 4. The CDR3 contains 13 residues. The germline gives CDR1 MNHEY, CDR2 SVGAGI. CDR3 nucleotide sequence: TGTGCCAGCAGTTCTGACAGGGAATATGGCTACACCTTC. Its translation: CASSSDREYGYTF.

This sequence joins TRBV7-8 and TRBJ1-2, with a weak D call TRBD1 (6 bases). Trimming cost V 6 bases and J 7 bases, with 12 bases left between them. Per the germline V gene, CDR1 is SGHVS and CDR2 is FQNEAQ. This CDR3 is built from 12 residues. For the CDR3, the DNA is TGTGCCAGCAGTCCGACAGGAGGTGGCTACACCTTC. Translated: CASSPTGGGYTF.

The chain uses TRBV11-2 and TRBJ1-1; no firm D call. V lost 5 bases, J lost 7 bases, and 8 bases lay in between. Germline CDR1 SGHAT, CDR2 FQNNGV. This CDR3 region has 11 residues. This CDR3 reads CASSAGYEAFF. The CDR3 DNA is TGTGCCAGCAGCGCAGGATATGAAGCTTTCTTT.

This chain connects TRBV9 to TRBJ2-1; TRBD2 matches 7 bases. The V gene end was trimmed by 8 bases and the J gene end by 9 bases; junction bases not matched to a gene: 11. The CDR3 totals 13 residues. CDR1 SGDLS and CDR2 YYNGEE come from the germline V gene. The CDR3 loop is CARGTLGEGEQFF. CDR3 DNA sequence: TGTGCCAGAGGGACCTTGGGGGAGGGTGAGCAGTTCTTC.

The chain couples TRBV19 to TRBJ1-3; 7 bases map to TRBD1. There are 15 residues in the CDR3. CDR1 and CDR2 (germline): LNHDA, SQIVND (reference sequence). V gave up 6 bases and J gave up 0 bases; unmatched junction bases: 5. CDR3 protein: CASRTQGDSGNTIYF. CDR3 coding DNA: TGTGCCAGTAGAACCCAGGGGGACTCTGGAAACACCATATATTTT.

Worth noting for this clone: A junction end diverges from the germline sequence, so it may reflect a read error. V usage is TRBV6-1 and J usage is TRBJ2-4, with 10 bases aligning to TRBD1. CDR3 length: 12 residues. Germline assignment: CDR1 MNHNS and CDR2 SASEGT. CDR3 amino acids: CANNAGQGVLNF. In DNA, the CDR3 is TGTGCCAACAATGCTGGACAGGGGGTTCTAAACTTC.

The gene calls are TRBV19 and TRBJ1-6; the match to TRBD1 covers 8 bases. The CDR3 is 15 amino acids. Trimming took 0 bases from V and 10 from J; bases not matched to a gene: 5. Germline loops: CDR1 LNHDA, CDR2 SQIVND (reference sequence). This chain's CDR3 is CASSIDSQGGSPLHF. CDR3 nucleotide sequence: TGTGCCAGTAGTATAGACTCACAGGGGGGATCACCCCTCCACTTT.